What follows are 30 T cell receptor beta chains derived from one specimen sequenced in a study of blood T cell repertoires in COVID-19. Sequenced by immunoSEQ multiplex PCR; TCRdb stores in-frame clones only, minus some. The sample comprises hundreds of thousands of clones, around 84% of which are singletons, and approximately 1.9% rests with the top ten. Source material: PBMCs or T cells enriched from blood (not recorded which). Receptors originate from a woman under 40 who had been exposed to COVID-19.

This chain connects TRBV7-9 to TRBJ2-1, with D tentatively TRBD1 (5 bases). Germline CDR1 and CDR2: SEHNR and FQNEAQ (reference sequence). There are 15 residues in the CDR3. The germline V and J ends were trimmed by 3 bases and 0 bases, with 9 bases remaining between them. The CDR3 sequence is CASSLNQGSYNEQFF. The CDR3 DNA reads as TGTGCCAGCAGCTTGAATCAGGGCTCCTACAATGAGCAGTTCTTC.

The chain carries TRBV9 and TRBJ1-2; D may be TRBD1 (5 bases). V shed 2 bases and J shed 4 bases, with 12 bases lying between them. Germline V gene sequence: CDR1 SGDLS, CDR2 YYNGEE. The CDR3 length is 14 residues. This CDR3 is CASSVTVTGYGYTF. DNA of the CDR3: TGTGCCAGCAGCGTGACAGTAACGGGCTATGGCTACACCTTC.

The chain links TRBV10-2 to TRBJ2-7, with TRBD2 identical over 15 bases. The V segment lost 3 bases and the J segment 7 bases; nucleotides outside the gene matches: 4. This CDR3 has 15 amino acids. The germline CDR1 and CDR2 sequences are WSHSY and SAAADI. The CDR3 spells CASSEGTSGGWEQYF. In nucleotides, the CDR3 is TGCGCCAGCAGTGAAGGGACTAGCGGGGGGTGGGAGCAGTACTTC.

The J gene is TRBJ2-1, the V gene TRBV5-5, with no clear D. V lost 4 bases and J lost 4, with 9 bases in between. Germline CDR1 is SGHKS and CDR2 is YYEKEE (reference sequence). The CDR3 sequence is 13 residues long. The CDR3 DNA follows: TGTGCCAGCAGCCCCTTGCGGTACAATGAGCAGTTCTTC. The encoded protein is CASSPLRYNEQFF.

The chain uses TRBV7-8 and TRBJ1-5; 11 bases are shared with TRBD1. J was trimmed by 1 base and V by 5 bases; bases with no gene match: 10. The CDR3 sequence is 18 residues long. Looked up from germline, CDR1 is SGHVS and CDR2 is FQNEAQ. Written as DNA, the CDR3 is TGTGCCAGCAGCGCTACCCGGACAGGGGGCGGGAGCAATCAGCCCCAGCATTTT. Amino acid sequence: CASSATRTGGGSNQPQHF.

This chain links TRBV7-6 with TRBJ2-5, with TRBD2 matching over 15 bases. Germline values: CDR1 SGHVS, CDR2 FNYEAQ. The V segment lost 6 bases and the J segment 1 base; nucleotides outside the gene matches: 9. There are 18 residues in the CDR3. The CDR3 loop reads CASSQPGLAGGLQETQYF. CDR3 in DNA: TGTGCCAGCAGTCAGCCGGGACTAGCGGGGGGCCTCCAAGAGACCCAGTACTTC. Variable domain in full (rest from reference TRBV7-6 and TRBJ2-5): GAGVSQSPRYKVTKRGQDVALRCDPISGHVSLYWYRQALGQGPEFLTYFNYEAQQDKSGLPNDRFSAERPEGSISTLTIQRTEQRDSAMYRCASSQPGLAGGLQETQYFGPGTRLLVL.

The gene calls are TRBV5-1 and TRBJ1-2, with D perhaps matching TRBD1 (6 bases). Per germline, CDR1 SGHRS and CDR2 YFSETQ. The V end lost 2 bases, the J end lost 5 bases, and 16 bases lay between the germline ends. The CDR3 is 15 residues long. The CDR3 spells CASSLDLGQLYGYTF. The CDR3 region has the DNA TGCGCCAGCAGCTTAGACCTAGGACAGTTATATGGCTACACCTTC.

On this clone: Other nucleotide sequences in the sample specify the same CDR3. The CDR3 DNA reads TGTGCCAGCAGTTTATCGAACTATGGCTACACCTTC. The encoded protein is CASSLSNYGYTF. V gene TRBV28 combines with J gene TRBJ1-2; no clear D gene. V was trimmed by 1 base and J by 2 bases, leaving 2 bases between them. CDR3 size: 12 residues. The V gene's germline CDR1 is MDHEN and CDR2 SYDVKM.

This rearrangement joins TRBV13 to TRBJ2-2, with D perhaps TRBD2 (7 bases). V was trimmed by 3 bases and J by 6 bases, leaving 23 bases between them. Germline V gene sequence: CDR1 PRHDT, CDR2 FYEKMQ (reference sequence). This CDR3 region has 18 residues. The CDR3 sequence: CASSFPVGGASIAGELFF. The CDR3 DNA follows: TGTGCCAGCAGCTTCCCCGTGGGGGGGGCGAGTATCGCCGGGGAGCTGTTTTTT.

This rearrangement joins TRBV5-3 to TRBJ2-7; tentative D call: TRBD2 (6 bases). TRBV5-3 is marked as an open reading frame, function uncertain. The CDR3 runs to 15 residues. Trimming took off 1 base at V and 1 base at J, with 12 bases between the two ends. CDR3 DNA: TGTGCCAGAAGCTTGAACGGGAGATGGTCCTACGAGCAGTACTTC. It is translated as CARSLNGRWSYEQYF.

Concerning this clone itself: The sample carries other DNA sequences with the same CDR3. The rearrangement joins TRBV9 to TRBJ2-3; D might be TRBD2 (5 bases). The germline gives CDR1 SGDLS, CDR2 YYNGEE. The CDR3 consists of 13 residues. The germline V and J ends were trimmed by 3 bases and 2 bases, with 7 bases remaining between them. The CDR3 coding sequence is TGTGCCAGCAGCGGAGACTACACAGATACGCAGTATTTT. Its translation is CASSGDYTDTQYF. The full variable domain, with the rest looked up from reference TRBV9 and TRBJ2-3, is DSGVTQTPKHLITATGQRVTLRCSPRSGDLSVYWYQQSLDQGLQFLIQYYNGEERAKGNILERFSAQQFPDLHSELNLSSLELGDSALYFCASSGDYTDTQYFGPGTRLTVL.

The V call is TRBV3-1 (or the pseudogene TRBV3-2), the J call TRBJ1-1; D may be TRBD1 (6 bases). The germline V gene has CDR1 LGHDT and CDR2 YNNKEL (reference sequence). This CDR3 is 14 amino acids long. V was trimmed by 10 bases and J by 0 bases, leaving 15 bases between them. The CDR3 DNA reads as TGTGCCACTGCCTCAACAGGGATGAACACTGAAGCTTTCTTT. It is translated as CATASTGMNTEAFF.

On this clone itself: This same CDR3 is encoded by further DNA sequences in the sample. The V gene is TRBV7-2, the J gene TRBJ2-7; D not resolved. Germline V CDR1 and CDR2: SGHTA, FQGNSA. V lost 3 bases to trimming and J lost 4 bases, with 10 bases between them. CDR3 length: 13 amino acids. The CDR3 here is CASSLGTEYEQYF. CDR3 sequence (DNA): TGTGCCAGCAGCTTGGGCACCGAGTACGAGCAGTACTTC.

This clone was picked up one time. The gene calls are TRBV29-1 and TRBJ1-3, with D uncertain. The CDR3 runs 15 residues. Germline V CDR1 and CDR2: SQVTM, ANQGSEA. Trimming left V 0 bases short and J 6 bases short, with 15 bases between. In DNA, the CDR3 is TGCAGCGTTGAAGATCGAACCCCTAAAGAAAACACCATATATTTT. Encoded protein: CSVEDRTPKENTIYF.

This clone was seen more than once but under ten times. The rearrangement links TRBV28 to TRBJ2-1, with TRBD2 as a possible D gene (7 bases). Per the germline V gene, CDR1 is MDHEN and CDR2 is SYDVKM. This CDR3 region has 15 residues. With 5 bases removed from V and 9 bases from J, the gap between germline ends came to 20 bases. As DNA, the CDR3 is TGTGCCAGCAGTGGGGGCGGGAGCCCGACAATTGAGCAGTTCTTC. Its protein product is CASSGGGSPTIEQFF.

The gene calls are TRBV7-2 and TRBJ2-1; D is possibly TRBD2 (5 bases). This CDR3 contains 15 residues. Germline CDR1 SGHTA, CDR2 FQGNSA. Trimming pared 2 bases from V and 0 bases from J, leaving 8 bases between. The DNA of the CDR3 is TGTGCCAGCAGCTTAAGCGGAAGCTCCTACAATGAGCAGTTCTTC. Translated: CASSLSGSSYNEQFF.

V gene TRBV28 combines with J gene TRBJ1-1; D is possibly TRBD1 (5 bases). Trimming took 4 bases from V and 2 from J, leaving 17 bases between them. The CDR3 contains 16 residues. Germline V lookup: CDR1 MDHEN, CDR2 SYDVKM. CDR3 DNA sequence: TGTGCCAGCAGTTCCGAAGGGGCAGGGCCAAACACTGAAGCTTTCTTT. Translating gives CASSSEGAGPNTEAFF.

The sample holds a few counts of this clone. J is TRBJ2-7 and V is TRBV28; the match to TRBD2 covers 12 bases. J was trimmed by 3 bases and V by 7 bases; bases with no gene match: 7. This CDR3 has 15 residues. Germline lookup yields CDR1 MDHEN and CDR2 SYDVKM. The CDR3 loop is CASTPGLAGNYEQYF. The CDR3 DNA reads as TGTGCCAGCACCCCCGGACTAGCGGGAAACTACGAGCAGTACTTC.

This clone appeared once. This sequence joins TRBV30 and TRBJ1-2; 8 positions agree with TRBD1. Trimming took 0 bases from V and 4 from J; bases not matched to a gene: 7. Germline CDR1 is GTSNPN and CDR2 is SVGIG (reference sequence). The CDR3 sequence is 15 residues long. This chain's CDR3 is CAWSVLTRGLYGYTF. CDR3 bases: TGTGCCTGGAGTGTACTAACCAGGGGGCTCTATGGCTACACCTTC.

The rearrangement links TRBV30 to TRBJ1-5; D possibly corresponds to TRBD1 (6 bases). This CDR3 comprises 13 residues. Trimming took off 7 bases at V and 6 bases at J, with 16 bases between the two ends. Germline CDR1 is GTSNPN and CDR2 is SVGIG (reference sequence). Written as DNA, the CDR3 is TGTGCCTCAAAGGGGGGGGTTGGTCAGCCCCAGCATTTT. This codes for CASKGGVGQPQHF.

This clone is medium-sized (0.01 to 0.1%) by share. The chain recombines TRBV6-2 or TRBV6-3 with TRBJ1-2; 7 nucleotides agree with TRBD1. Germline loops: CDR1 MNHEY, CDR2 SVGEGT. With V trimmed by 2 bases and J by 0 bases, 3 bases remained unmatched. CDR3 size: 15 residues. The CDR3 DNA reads TGTGCCAGCAGTTACGGACAGGAAGCTAACTATGGCTACACCTTC. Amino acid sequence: CASSYGQEANYGYTF.

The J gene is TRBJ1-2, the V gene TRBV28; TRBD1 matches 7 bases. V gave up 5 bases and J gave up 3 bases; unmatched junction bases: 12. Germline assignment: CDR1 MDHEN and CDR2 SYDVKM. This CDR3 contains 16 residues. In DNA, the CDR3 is TGTGCCAGCAGTCCACCCACGACAGGGTTCGACTATGGCTACACCTTC. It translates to CASSPPTTGFDYGYTF.

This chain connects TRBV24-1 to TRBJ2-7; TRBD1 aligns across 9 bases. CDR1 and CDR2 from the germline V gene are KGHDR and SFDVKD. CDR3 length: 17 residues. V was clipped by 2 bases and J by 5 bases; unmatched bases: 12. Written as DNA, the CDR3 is TGTGCCACCAGTGATTCCGGGACAGGGACCGGCTTCGACGAGCAGTACTTC. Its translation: CATSDSGTGTGFDEQYF.

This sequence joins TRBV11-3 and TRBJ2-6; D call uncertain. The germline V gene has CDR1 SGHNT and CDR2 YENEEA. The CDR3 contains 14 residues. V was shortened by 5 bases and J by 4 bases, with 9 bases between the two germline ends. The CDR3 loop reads CASSPRIGANVLTF. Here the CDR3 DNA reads TGTGCCAGCAGCCCGAGGATAGGGGCCAACGTCCTGACTTTC.

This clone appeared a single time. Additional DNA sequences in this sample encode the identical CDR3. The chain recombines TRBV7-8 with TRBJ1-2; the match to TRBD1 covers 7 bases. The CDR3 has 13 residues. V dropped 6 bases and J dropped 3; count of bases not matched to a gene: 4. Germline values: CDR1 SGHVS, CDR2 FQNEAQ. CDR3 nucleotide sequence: TGTGCCAGCAGTCCGCAGGGGGACTATGGCTACACCTTC. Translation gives CASSPQGDYGYTF.

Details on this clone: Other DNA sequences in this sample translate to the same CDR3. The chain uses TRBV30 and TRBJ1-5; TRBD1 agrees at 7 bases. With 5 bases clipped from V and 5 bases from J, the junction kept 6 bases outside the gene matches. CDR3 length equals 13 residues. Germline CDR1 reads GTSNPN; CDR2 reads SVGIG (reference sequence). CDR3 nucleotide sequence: TGTGCCTGGTCAGGGGGACGGGATCAGCCCCAGCATTTT. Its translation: CAWSGGRDQPQHF.

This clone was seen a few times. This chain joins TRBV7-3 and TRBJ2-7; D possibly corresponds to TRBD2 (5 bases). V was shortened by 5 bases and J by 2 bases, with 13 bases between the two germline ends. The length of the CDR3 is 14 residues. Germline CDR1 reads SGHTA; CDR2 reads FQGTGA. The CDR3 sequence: CASSPPGNPYEQYF. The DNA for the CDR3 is TGTGCCAGCAGCCCTCCGGGGAACCCCTACGAGCAGTACTTC. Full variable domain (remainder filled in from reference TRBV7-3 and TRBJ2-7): GAGVSQTPSNKVTEKGKYVELRCDPISGHTALYWYRQSLGQGPEFLIYFQGTGAADDSGLPNDRFFAVRPEGSVSTLKIQRTERGDSAVYLCASSPPGNPYEQYFGPGTRLTVT.

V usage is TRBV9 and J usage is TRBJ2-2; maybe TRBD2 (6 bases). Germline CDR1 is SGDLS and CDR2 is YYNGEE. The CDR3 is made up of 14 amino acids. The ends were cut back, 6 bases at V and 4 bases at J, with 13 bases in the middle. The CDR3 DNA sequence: TGTGCCAGCAACGGGGGTCGAGGCACCGGGGAGCTGTTTTTT. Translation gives CASNGGRGTGELFF.

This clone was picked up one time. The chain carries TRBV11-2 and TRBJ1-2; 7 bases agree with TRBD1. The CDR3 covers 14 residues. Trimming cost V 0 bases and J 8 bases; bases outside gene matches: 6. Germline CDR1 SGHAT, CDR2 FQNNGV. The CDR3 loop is CASSLERQGEGYTF. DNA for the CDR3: TGTGCCAGCAGCTTAGAAAGGCAGGGGGAGGGCTACACCTTC.

As DNA, the CDR3 is TGCGCCAGCAGCCAAGATACAAGGGGTTTTGGAGACTTCGGCACAGATACGCAGTATTTT. Its protein product is CASSQDTRGFGDFGTDTQYF. The rearrangement uses TRBV4-3 and TRBJ2-3, with D perhaps matching TRBD1 (5 bases). Germline V gives CDR1 LGHNA, CDR2 YSLEER. This CDR3 is 20 amino acids long. Trimming left V 0 bases short and J 1 base short, with 23 bases between.